This T cell receptor beta chain stems from a study of blood T cell repertoires in COVID-19 (TCRdb year 2020). Concerning the study at large: Collaborator samples came from the United States, Italy and Spain and covered acute and convalescent phases of COVID-19. The material from the prospective study consisted of cDNA or gDNA derived from T cells, B-cell-depleted T cells, or PBMCs. Subjects who had been exposed to COVID-19, were actively infected with it, or had recovered from it provided the deeply sampled blood TCRbeta repertoires that made up the dataset. The repertoires were released in a freely available public database intended as a resource for research on the immune response to SARS-CoV-2. The samples were drawn from two sources: the first 160 participants of the ongoing ImmuneRACE study, and over 950 subjects contributed by 6 global collaborators. Nearly every sample came with metadata listing a de-identified subject ID, COVID-19 status, age in years and sex. Where HLA class I and class II types were available, the types were taken from metadata supplied by the sample provider, not from assay-based typing. General study outcomes and caveats: How much clinical and demographic metadata was included differed by source and by participant, and the metadata was provided uncurated.

TCRbeta CDR3 regions were amplified from genomic DNA using the immunoSEQ Assay, a bias-controlled multiplex PCR. Per the original workflow: The number of nucleated cells in each sample was estimated by amplification of reference gene primers within the assay. Sequence reads were collapsed and filtered to measure the absolute abundance of every unique TCRbeta CDR3 rearrangement. For each sample, productive Simpson clonality was calculated as the square root of Simpson's diversity index across productive rearrangements. This immuneACCESS table, as held by TCRdb, lists in-frame sequences with V and J called but not all clones. Of the missing ones, under half trace to an unresolved V gene in checked studies; the others have no known cause. Clone size and V and J calls were adopted from that table, with D and trimming inferred from the DNA. The sample includes roughly 180,000 clones, with 75% to 90% observed a single time. The ten largest clones add up to roughly 8.2% of the sample.

On this clone itself: Its antigen has not been determined. There are no base qualities to consult, and no much larger clone falls within one base.

The collaborating institutions used their own protocols to collect whole blood in K2EDTA tubes. For TCRbeta analysis, collaborator samples were shipped as frozen whole blood, as isolated PBMCs, or as DNA extracted from either sample type. Sequenced material: peripheral blood. The receptor's source is an older woman with acute or convalescent COVID-19.

CDR3 reads: CSVLTVETQYF. The sequenced DNA is TGCAGCGTTTTGACTGTGGAGACCCAGTACTTC. The chain links TRBV29-1 with TRBJ2-5; no D gene can be assigned with confidence. The junction shows trimming of 5 bases on V and 5 bases on J, plus 9 bases between the germline ends. The CDR3 holds 11 amino acids from the cysteine to the phenylalanine. Just CDR3 DNA is preserved here, 33 bases in frame from base 1. The germline V gene supplies CDR1 SQVTM and CDR2 ANQGSEA. Beyond the CDR3, the reference TRBV29-1 and TRBJ2-5 genes provide the residues; the full variable domain reads: SAVISQKPSRDICQRGTSLTIQCQVDSQVTMMFWYRQQPGQSLTLIATANQGSEATYESGFVIDKFPISRPNLTFSTLTVSNMSPEDSSIYLCSVLTVETQYFGPGTRLLVL.